This section outlines one T cell receptor beta chain sequence together with its context. Antigen unknown. This entry is derived from a study of a mutant IDH1 vaccine in newly diagnosed glioma. In the study overall: Treated patients had a mean age of about 44 years and a sex split that was roughly 60% male and approximately 38% female. Patients arrived already treated with radiotherapy, temozolomide, or both, most having had both. Study-wide points: Pseudoprogression seemed unrelated to changes in top peripheral T cell clonotypes.

The time point denotes: week 47, end of study. A 20-mer mutant IDH1 peptide at 300 ug was injected subcutaneously with topical imiquimod. The donor cohort comprised cases of new WHO grade 3 or 4 IDH1-mutant, ATRX-lost astrocytoma. The CDR3 is made up of 14 amino acids. Germline V gives CDR1 MDHEN, CDR2 SYDVKM. Trimming pared 2 bases from V and 6 bases from J, leaving 13 bases between. The table came from immunoSEQ multiplex PCR; TCRdb's copy has only in-frame clones and leaves some out. Of approximately 34,000 clones listed, roughly nine tenths are singletons. This sequence originates from a middle-aged man with glioma. The sequenced sample was PBMCs, obtained from a glioma patient whose treatment included an IDH1 peptide vaccine. V is TRBV28 and J is TRBJ1-1; D gene unclear. DNA for the CDR3: TGTGCCAGCAGTTTACGGCAAACGCGGCCTGAAGCTTTCTTT. Translation: CASSLRQTRPEAFF.